This T cell receptor (beta chain) derives from a study of cytomegalovirus exposure and HLA in healthy donors. It was with 60 Vbeta and 13 Jbeta primers that the PCR ran. Sequenced by immunoSEQ multiplex PCR; TCRdb stores in-frame clones only, minus some. The data hold roughly 130,000 clones, with roughly two thirds observed a single time. The CDR3 is 16 amino acids. CDR1 is SEHNR, CDR2 FQNEAQ, per germline (reference sequence). V was pared by 0 bases and J by 8 bases, with 17 bases between. The clonotype originates from a man between 25 and 39 years old in good health and CMV-seropositive. J is TRBJ2-1 and V is TRBV7-9; weak D call: TRBD1 (5 bases). Specimen: PBMCs. This CDR3 is CASSLAPWGSFYEQFF. The CDR3 DNA is TGTGCCAGCAGCTTAGCCCCTTGGGGCTCCTTCTATGAGCAGTTCTTC. The full variable domain, completed using reference TRBV7-9 and TRBJ2-1, is DTGVSQNPRHKITKRGQNVTFRCDPISEHNRLYWYRQTLGQGPEFLTYFQNEAQLEKSRLLSDRFSAERPKGSFSTLEIQRTEQGDSAMYLCASSLAPWGSFYEQFFGPGTRLTVL.